This is a list of T cell receptor beta chains from one sample in a study of blood T cell repertoires in COVID-19. Data came from immunoSEQ multiplex PCR; TCRdb stores just in-frame clones and leaves some out. Counted here are fewer than 200,000 clones, 60% to 80% occurring once; the ten biggest clones make up around 2.8%. The sample consisted of peripheral blood. These receptors were collected from a man between 70 and 80 years old with acute or convalescent COVID-19. Each CDR3 is given with its conserved first and last residue. A D gene is named only where the DNA matches it firmly. Clone sizes are given selectively: once, few, many, or a class where the clone is expanded.

>TRBJ1-4|TRBV10-2|.|TRBD1
TGCGCCAGCAGTGAGTTGGACAGGGCAGGGAATGAAAAACTGTTTTTT
CASSELDRAGNEKLFF
>TRBJ1-5|TRBV10-3|.|.
TGTGCCACCAGTTCGGGTGACAATCAGCCCCAGCATTTT
CATSSGDNQPQHF
>TRBJ2-1|TRBV3-1/TRBV3-2|.|TRBD2
TGTGCCAGCAGCGGGGTAGCGGGATCCTACAATGAGCAGTTCTTC
CASSGVAGSYNEQFF
>TRBJ2-1|TRBV3-1/TRBV3-2|.|TRBD2
TGTGCCAGCAGCCAAGGACGAGTTGGGAGGGAGGGAAATGAGCAGTTCTTC
CASSQGRVGREGNEQFF
>TRBJ1-5|TRBV2|few|.
TGTGCCAGCAGTGAAAATCGAGGGAGCAATCAGCCCCAGCATTTT
CASSENRGSNQPQHF
>TRBJ2-7|TRBV6-1|.|TRBD1
TGTGCCAGCTTCCGGGACAGCACCTACGAGCAGTACTTC
CASFRDSTYEQYF
>TRBJ2-7|TRBV19|.|.
TGTGCCAGTAGTAGACTCAGGGCCTACGAGCAGTACTTC
CASSRLRAYEQYF
>TRBJ1-1|TRBV6-5|.|.
TGTGCCAGCAGGAGTACCACTGAAGCTTTCTTT
CASRSTTEAFF
>TRBJ1-1|TRBV18|once|.
TGTGCCAGCTCACCATCTGAGGGCACTGAAGCTTTCTTT
CASSPSEGTEAFF
>TRBJ2-7|TRBV19|.|TRBD1
TGTGCCAGTAGTATCCGGACAGGGGGATATCGGTTCTACGAGCAGTACTTC
CASSIRTGGYRFYEQYF
>TRBJ1-2|TRBV5-4|few|TRBD1
TGTGCCAGCAGTAATGACAGGGTTCTATATGGCTACACCTTC
CASSNDRVLYGYTF
>TRBJ1-2|TRBV7-9|.|.
TGTGCCAGCAGCTTAGACAGGGAAAACTATGGCTACACCTTC
CASSLDRENYGYTF
>TRBJ2-7|TRBV11-3|few|TRBD1
TGTGCCAGCAGCTCCGGGACAGGGGTTTACGAGCAGTACTTC
CASSSGTGVYEQYF
>TRBJ1-2|TRBV27|.|.
TGTGCCAGCAGCCCCCCGGGATACAGGGTGATTCACGGCTACACCTTC
CASSPPGYRVIHGYTF
>TRBJ2-3|TRBV10-1|.|TRBD2
TGCGCCAGCAGTGAAACCCTGCGGGGGGCAAATACAGATACGCAGTATTTT
CASSETLRGANTDTQYF
>TRBJ1-4|TRBV6-4|few|.
TGTGCCAGCAGTGAGGAGATTAATGAAAAACTGTTTTTT
CASSEEINEKLFF
>TRBJ1-1|TRBV19|few|TRBD1
TGTGCCAGTAGTACTCGGGACAGTGAAGCTTTCTTT
CASSTRDSEAFF
>TRBJ1-1|TRBV10-2|.|TRBD1
TGCGCCAGCAGGACAGGGGGCAGGGTTCCTTCTCGGCCTTCGAACACTGAAGCTTTCTTT
CASRTGGRVPSRPSNTEAFF
>TRBJ1-4|TRBV5-5|.|.
TGTGCCAGCAGCTTGGCCGTTGGAGCAACTAATGAAAAACTGTTTTTT
CASSLAVGATNEKLFF
>TRBJ2-7|TRBV9|.|.
TGTGCCAGCAGCGTAGAGCCGGGTCCGACGCCCGAGCAGTACTTC
CASSVEPGPTPEQYF
>TRBJ1-1|TRBV5-1|.|.
TGCGCCAGCAGCGTTGGGGGCTTCGAGGGGACTGAAGCTTTCTTT
CASSVGGFEGTEAFF
>TRBJ2-3|TRBV10-3|few|TRBD2
TGTGCCATCAGTGAGGGACTAGCGTTTACAGATACGCAGTATTTT
CAISEGLAFTDTQYF
>TRBJ2-5|TRBV12-5|.|TRBD1
TGTGCTAGTGGTTCAGGGGGACAGCAAGAGACCCAGTACTTC
CASGSGGQQETQYF
>TRBJ2-5|TRBV5-1|.|TRBD2
TGCGCCAGCAGCTTGGGTGCCGGGACTAGCTTCCAAGAGACCCAGTACTTC
CASSLGAGTSFQETQYF
>TRBJ2-5|TRBV6-6|.|TRBD2
TGTGCCAGCGGAACTAGCGGGGGTATGGGGGAGACCCAGTACTTC
CASGTSGGMGETQYF
>TRBJ1-6|TRBV11-1|.|.
TGTGCCAGCAGCCCTACTAGGAATTCACCCCTCCACTTT
CASSPTRNSPLHF
>TRBJ2-2|TRBV7-9|.|TRBD1
TGTGCCAGCAGCTCTCCCCCCCTAGGCGAGGGGGCTCTCCCCGGGGAGCTGTTTTTT
CASSSPPLGEGALPGELFF
>TRBJ1-2|TRBV29-1|.|TRBD1
TGCAGCGGACTTTCCGACAGGGCAGGTGGCTACACCTTC
CSGLSDRAGGYTF
>TRBJ2-7|TRBV7-9|.|TRBD2
TGTGCCAGCACCTCTTTCGGGACTAGCTACGAGCAGTACTTC
CASTSFGTSYEQYF
>TRBJ1-2|TRBV5-1|.|.
TGCGCCAGCAGCTTGGAACAGGGCGAGGGCTACACCTTC
CASSLEQGEGYTF
>TRBJ1-4|TRBV14|.|.
TGTGCCAGCAGCCGTGGGAACGACAGAAATGAAAAACTGTTTTTT
CASSRGNDRNEKLFF
>TRBJ1-2|TRBV4-2|.|TRBD1
TGTGCCAGCAGCCAAGACGCTAGGGACAGGTTTGGCTACACCTTC
CASSQDARDRFGYTF
>TRBJ2-5|TRBV5-5|.|TRBD2
TGTGCCAGCAGCTTTAGCGGGGGGCCAGAGACCCAGTACTTC
CASSFSGGPETQYF
>TRBJ2-2|TRBV12-5|.|.
TGTGCTAGTGGTTTGGACACTAGCTCCGTTTACACCGGGGAGCTGTTTTTT
CASGLDTSSVYTGELFF
>TRBJ2-3|TRBV6-4|.|TRBD1
TGTGCCAGCAGTGGACAGGGGGGAAGCACAGATACGCAGTATTTT
CASSGQGGSTDTQYF
>TRBJ1-4|TRBV28|.|TRBD1
TGTGCCAGCAGTCTACCTCTAACAGGGGGCTGGGGTAATGAAAAACTGTTTTTT
CASSLPLTGGWGNEKLFF
>TRBJ2-3|TRBV24-1|once|TRBD1
TGTGCCACCAGTGATTTGCACGGGACAGGCACAGATACGCAGTATTTT
CATSDLHGTGTDTQYF
>TRBJ2-7|TRBV10-1|few|TRBD1
TGCGCCAGCAGTTCGACAGGGGCTACCTACGAGCAGTACTTC
CASSSTGATYEQYF
>TRBJ2-2|TRBV6-5|.|.
TGTGCCAGCAGTTATGTAGCGGGACAGGGGGAGCTGTTTTTT
CASSYVAGQGELFF
>TRBJ1-3|TRBV19|.|.
TGTGCCAGTAGTTCGCAGGGAGGTGGAAACACCATATATTTT
CASSSQGGGNTIYF
>TRBJ2-1|TRBV11-3|.|.
TGTGCCAGCAGCTTAGATCTGGGGGGGCTCACGTGGAATGAGCAGTTCTTC
CASSLDLGGLTWNEQFF
>TRBJ1-1|TRBV5-4|once|.
TGTGCCAGCAGCTTGGCTTCAGGGCGGGGCACTGAAGCTTTCTTT
CASSLASGRGTEAFF
>TRBJ2-4|TRBV7-2|.|.
TGTGCCAGCAGCAGCGGGCGGCGAAACATTCAGTACTTC
CASSSGRRNIQYF
>TRBJ2-2|TRBV6-5|.|.
TGTGCCAGCAGTACTGGGAGGTCTCACAGGGAGCTGTTTTTT
CASSTGRSHRELFF
>TRBJ2-7|TRBV7-8|.|TRBD1
TGTGCCAGCAGCTTCGGACAGGGGCCATACGAGCAGTACTTC
CASSFGQGPYEQYF
>TRBJ1-3|TRBV6-1|.|.
TGTGCCAGCAGTGAAGCGGCAGGGCGGGGAAACACCATATATTTT
CASSEAAGRGNTIYF
>TRBJ2-7|TRBV27|.|TRBD1
TGTGCCAGCAGCCCAAACCCCAGGACAGGGCTCAAAGATCGGCACGAGCAGTACTTC
CASSPNPRTGLKDRHEQYF
>TRBJ2-5|TRBV6-2/TRBV6-3|.|TRBD2
TGTGCCAGCAGTTCGGTGCGATTAGCGGGAGGCTCAGAGACCCAGTACTTC
CASSSVRLAGGSETQYF
>TRBJ1-2|TRBV2|few|TRBD1
TGTGCCAGCAGAGTGACCGGGACAGGGGCGGGCTACACCTTC
CASRVTGTGAGYTF
>TRBJ1-1|TRBV19|few|.
TGTGCCAGTAGTATAGGGGGAGGGATCTCTGAAGCTTTCTTT
CASSIGGGISEAFF
>TRBJ2-5|TRBV24-1|.|TRBD2
TGTGCCACCAGTGAAACACCGGGAGGCGACCAAGAGACCCAGTACTTC
CATSETPGGDQETQYF
>TRBJ2-7|TRBV11-3|.|TRBD1
TGTGCCAGCAGCCGCGCCGGGACAGTTACCTACGAGCAGTACTTC
CASSRAGTVTYEQYF
>TRBJ2-2|TRBV12-3/TRBV12-4|.|.
TGTGCCAGCAGAACACTAGCCACCGGGGAGCTGTTTTTT
CASRTLATGELFF